The 11 T cell receptor beta chains given below trace back to one sample, sequenced in a study of shared clonotypes between healthy human individuals. Clones were sequenced by immunoSEQ multiplex PCR, and TCRdb holds only the in-frame ones, with some missing. The sample contains roughly 660,000 clones, roughly 88% of which appear only once. Source material: memory CD8+ T cells from PBMCs. The subset here: CD45RO+ cells pooled with CCR7-negative TemRA cells. The receptors come from a man in his late teens or twenties in good health. Some clones in this sample may be carry-over from other donors' samples.

This chain joins TRBV7-9 and TRBJ1-5; D gene ambiguous. Trimming took off 6 bases at V and 2 bases at J, with 8 bases between the two ends. Germline CDR1 reads SEHNR; CDR2 reads FQNEAQ (reference sequence). This CDR3 spans 13 amino acids. CDR3 protein: CASRGPGNQPQHF. CDR3 DNA sequence: TGTGCCAGCAGGGGTCCCGGCAATCAGCCCCAGCATTTT.

The chain carries TRBV30 and TRBJ2-7, with TRBD2 identical over 8 bases. The CDR3 has 13 amino acids. The junction had 8 bases not matched to a gene; V was cut back by 4 bases and J by 6 bases. Germline V gene sequence: CDR1 GTSNPN, CDR2 SVGIG (reference sequence). This CDR3 is CAWIRIAGIEQYF. The CDR3 region has the DNA TGTGCCTGGATTAGGATAGCGGGAATCGAGCAGTACTTC. The whole variable domain, remainder taken from reference TRBV30 and TRBJ2-7, is SQTIHQWPATLVQPVGSPLSLECTVEGTSNPNLYWYRQAAGRGLQLLFYSVGIGQISSEVPQNLSASRPQDRQFILSSKKLLLSDSGFYLCAWIRIAGIEQYFGPGTRLTVT.

In regard to this clone: The same CDR3 also results from other DNA sequences found in this sample. V gene TRBV7-9 combines with J gene TRBJ2-7; D uncertain. The V gene lost 2 bases and the J gene lost 3 bases, with 5 bases spanning the gap. The CDR3 has 12 residues. CDR1 and CDR2 from the germline V gene are SEHNR and FQNEAQ (reference sequence). CDR3 nucleotides: TGTGCCAGCAGCTTATCCAGCTACGAGCAGTACTTC. This gives the protein CASSLSSYEQYF.

The CDR3 protein is CASSRDTTTGEQYF. In DNA, the CDR3 is TGTGCCAGCAGTAGGGACACAACAACGGGCGAGCAGTACTTC. This rearrangement joins TRBV28 to TRBJ2-7, with D tentatively TRBD1 (6 bases). Looked up from germline, CDR1 is MDHEN and CDR2 is SYDVKM. This CDR3 is 14 amino acids long. V was cut by 5 bases and J by 6 bases, with 17 bases left in between.

The CDR3 here is CASSVTVLSEAFF. The CDR3 DNA reads as TGTGCCAGCAGCGTAACCGTCCTCTCTGAAGCTTTCTTT. The chain uses TRBV9 and TRBJ1-1; no reliable D call. Germline V gives CDR1 SGDLS, CDR2 YYNGEE. Trimming removed 1 base at V and 6 bases at J, with 10 bases between. The CDR3 length is 13 residues.

This clone has a single count. The chain is built from TRBV15 and TRBJ2-7; D not certain. V gave up 3 bases and J gave up 3 bases, with 18 bases separating them. The germline CDR1 and CDR2 sequences are LNHNV and YYDKDF (reference sequence). This CDR3 contains 16 residues. The CDR3 DNA is TGTGCCACCAGCAGGCAATCTACCCTCGAAGACTACGAGCAGTACTTC. Protein product: CATSRQSTLEDYEQYF.

This chain links TRBV9 with TRBJ2-7; D is undetermined. V was pared by 4 bases and J by 4 bases, with 9 bases between. The CDR3 contains 12 residues. Germline V lookup: CDR1 SGDLS, CDR2 YYNGEE. The CDR3, as DNA: TGTGCCAGCAGCCCCGACGGTTACGAGCAGTACTTC. Translation gives CASSPDGYEQYF.

This clone has just a few counts. The rearrangement joins TRBV27 to TRBJ1-1; D remains ambiguous. CDR1 MNHEY and CDR2 SMNVEV come from the germline V gene (reference sequence). Trimming stripped 5 bases from V and 2 bases from J, with 9 bases between. There are 13 residues in the CDR3. The CDR3 here is CASSHGPNTEAFF. CDR3 in DNA: TGTGCCAGCAGTCACGGACCTAACACTGAAGCTTTCTTT.

This sequence joins TRBV12-5 and TRBJ2-1; perhaps TRBD2 as D (6 bases). The CDR3 totals 17 residues. Germline V gene data show CDR1 as LGHNT and CDR2 as FRNRAP. V lost 3 bases to trimming and J lost 2 bases, with 17 bases between them. CDR3 sequence: CASGFSLRERAYNEQFF. In DNA form, the CDR3 reads TGTGCTAGTGGTTTCTCTCTCCGGGAGAGGGCCTACAATGAGCAGTTCTTC. Full variable domain (rest looked up from reference TRBV12-5 and TRBJ2-1): DARVTQTPRHKVTEMGQEVTMRCQPILGHNTVFWYRQTMMQGLELLAYFRNRAPLDDSGMPKDRFSAEMPDATLATLKIQPSEPRDSAVYFCASGFSLRERAYNEQFFGPGTRLTVL.

V and J are TRBV4-3 and TRBJ1-1; 8 bases match TRBD1. CDR1 LGHNA and CDR2 YSLEER come from the germline V gene. CDR3 length: 15 residues. With 4 bases clipped from V and 1 base from J, the junction kept 5 bases outside the gene matches. DNA of the CDR3: TGCGCCAGCAGCCCCGGGACAGGCCAGAACACTGAAGCTTTCTTT. Translated: CASSPGTGQNTEAFF.

The chain is built from TRBV5-5 and TRBJ2-7, with a tentative D call TRBD1 (6 bases). V dropped 8 bases and J dropped 5 bases, with 8 bases sitting between them. Germline values: CDR1 SGHKS, CDR2 YYEKEE (reference sequence). This CDR3 comprises 10 residues. CDR3: CARRGNEQYF. The CDR3, as DNA: TGTGCCAGAAGGGGGAACGAGCAGTACTTC.